Listed below are T cell receptor beta chains from one sample, sequenced in a study of control samples from healthy donors and cancer patients. Assay: immunoSEQ multiplex PCR; the TCRdb copy retains only in-frame clones and omits some. In the table there are around 80,000 clones, over 75% of which are singletons. The specimen sequenced was blood. The receptors stem from a man aged 45-65 years in good health. Both conserved end residues are part of each CDR3. A D gene is named only where the DNA matches it firmly. Clone size appears in some rows only: once, few, many, or a class for an expanded clone.

d_call j_call v_call clone_size cdr3_nt cdr3_aa
TRBD1 TRBJ2-7 TRBV27 - TGTGCCAGCAGCAAACAGGGGGCGGCGTACGAGCAGTACTTC CASSKQGAAYEQYF
TRBD2 TRBJ2-1 TRBV7-6 - TGTGCCAGCAGCTCACAAGAAGCTAGCGGTTACAATGAGCAGTTCTTC CASSSQEASGYNEQFF
- TRBJ2-5 TRBV19 - TGTGCCAGTAGTATGGGGACTTCGATTGAGACCCAGTACTTC CASSMGTSIETQYF
- TRBJ2-6 TRBV6-5 few TGTGCCAGCAGTCGCCCAAACTCTGGGGCCAACGTCCTGACTTTC CASSRPNSGANVLTF
- TRBJ2-2 TRBV11-2 - TGTGCCAGCAGCTACGCCCTAGCATCAGGGGAGCTGTTTTTT CASSYALASGELFF
- TRBJ2-3 TRBV24-1 - TGTGCCACCAGTGATTTGCGGGGGATAGATACGCAGTATTTT CATSDLRGIDTQYF
- TRBJ2-1 TRBV29-1 - TGCAGCGTTAACTCCTACAATGAGCAGTTCTTC CSVNSYNEQFF
TRBD2 TRBJ2-7 TRBV7-2 - TGTGCCAGCAGCCGGAATTCGGGACTAGCGTCCCACGAGCAGTACTTC CASSRNSGLASHEQYF
- TRBJ2-7 TRBV2 - TGTGCCAGCAGTGAACGTCTCAGGGACGGCGAGCAGTACTTC CASSERLRDGEQYF
- TRBJ1-1 TRBV14 - TGTGCCAGCAGCCTCCTAACAGGTGGCTTTGAAGCTTTCTTT CASSLLTGGFEAFF
- TRBJ2-6 TRBV19 - TGTGCCAGTAGTATAGATCACCGGGCCATTTATCGCTCTGGGGCCAACGTCCTGACTTTC CASSIDHRAIYRSGANVLTF
- TRBJ1-2 TRBV3-1/TRBV3-2 - TGTGCCAGCAGCCAAGACAGAGGACCCGGCTACACCTTC CASSQDRGPGYTF
- TRBJ2-2 TRBV12-3/TRBV12-4 - TGTGCCAGCAGGGGGTGGGACACCGGGGAGCTGTTTTTT CASRGWDTGELFF
- TRBJ2-2 TRBV6-5 - TGTGCCAGCAGGCCCAGGGTCGGGGAGCTGTTTTTT CASRPRVGELFF
TRBD2 TRBJ2-2 TRBV10-1 - TGCGCCAGCACCCCGGAGCGGGGGATCGGGGAGCTGTTTTTT CASTPERGIGELFF
- TRBJ1-2 TRBV5-6 - TGTGCCAGCAGCAACATACAGATTAACTATGGCTACACCTTC CASSNIQINYGYTF
TRBD1 TRBJ1-1 TRBV3-1/TRBV3-2 - TGTGCCAGCAGCCCCAGGGGGGAGGACACTGAAGCTTTCTTT CASSPRGEDTEAFF
- TRBJ1-3 TRBV7-6 few TGTGCCAGCAGCCCAGGACAGGGAAACACCATATATTTT CASSPGQGNTIYF
- TRBJ2-3 TRBV2 - TGTGCCAGCAGTGAGTGGGGACAAGGAGCGGATACGCAGTATTTT CASSEWGQGADTQYF
- TRBJ2-3 TRBV24-1 - TGTGCCACCAGGTTAAGGACAGATACGCAGTATTTT CATRLRTDTQYF
- TRBJ1-6 TRBV4-2 few TGTGCCAGCAGCCAAGACGGCAGGCTTTCACCCCTCCACTTT CASSQDGRLSPLHF
TRBD1 TRBJ2-5 TRBV30 - TGTGCCGGGTCAGGGGGCGTTGAGACCCAGTACTTC CAGSGGVETQYF
- TRBJ1-3 TRBV11-3 - TGTGCCAGCTCCCTAAGGACTACTGGAAACACCATATATTTT CASSLRTTGNTIYF
- TRBJ1-2 TRBV5-1 - TGCGCCAGCAGATCTACTTTGGGTGGCTACACCTTC CASRSTLGGYTF
TRBD1 TRBJ2-7 TRBV5-4 - TGTGCCAGCAGCGCCGGAGGGGACAGGGCCTACGAGCAGTACTTC CASSAGGDRAYEQYF
TRBD2 TRBJ2-5 TRBV6-5 - TGTGCCAGCAGTCTCGGGACTATCCAAGAGACCCAGTACTTC CASSLGTIQETQYF
- TRBJ1-1 TRBV6-6 - TGTGCCAGCAGTTCAGGTAGGGACACTGAAGCTTTCTTT CASSSGRDTEAFF
- TRBJ1-5 TRBV24-1 - TGTGCCACCAGCCAGGCGGGGGGGGTACTCCATTTT CATSQAGGVLHF
- TRBJ2-3 TRBV28 - TGTGCCAGCAGTTTATTCCCGGGGAATGCCGCGACAGATACGCAGTATTTT CASSLFPGNAATDTQYF
TRBD1 TRBJ1-2 TRBV4-3 - TGCGCCAGCAGCCAGGGGACAGCTAACTATGGCTACACCTTC CASSQGTANYGYTF
TRBD2 TRBJ2-1 TRBV18 - TGTGCCAGCTCACCAAGGACTAGCCCGTACAATGAGCAGTTCTTC CASSPRTSPYNEQFF
TRBD1 TRBJ1-2 TRBV4-3 - TGCGCCAGCAGCCCGGGACAGAGAACTTACTATGGCTACACCTTC CASSPGQRTYYGYTF
- TRBJ1-2 TRBV7-6 - TGTGCCAGCAGCCACCAGGACAGCCCATATAGTGGCTATGGCTACACCTTC CASSHQDSPYSGYGYTF
- TRBJ1-1 TRBV7-2 - TGTGCCAGCAGCTTAGATAGTCAGCAGAACACTGAAGCTTTCTTT CASSLDSQQNTEAFF
- TRBJ2-2 TRBV7-2 - TGTGCCAGCAGCTTTTCGGCGGAAGGGGAGCTGTTTTTT CASSFSAEGELFF
- TRBJ1-1 TRBV10-1 once TGCGCCAGCAGTGAGTCTTGGGGTGGAGGCACCGAAGCTTTCTTT CASSESWGGGTEAFF
- TRBJ1-1 TRBV5-1 once TGCGCCAGCAGCTTGGCCGGTGGGGCGATCACTGAAGCTTTCTTT CASSLAGGAITEAFF
TRBD1 TRBJ2-4 TRBV6-2/TRBV6-3 - TGTGCCAGCATCCCGGGACAGGGTAGGAACATTCAGTACTTC CASIPGQGRNIQYF
TRBD1 TRBJ1-2 TRBV6-5 - TGTGCCAGCAGGGACAGGGGAACCTATGGCTACACCTTC CASRDRGTYGYTF